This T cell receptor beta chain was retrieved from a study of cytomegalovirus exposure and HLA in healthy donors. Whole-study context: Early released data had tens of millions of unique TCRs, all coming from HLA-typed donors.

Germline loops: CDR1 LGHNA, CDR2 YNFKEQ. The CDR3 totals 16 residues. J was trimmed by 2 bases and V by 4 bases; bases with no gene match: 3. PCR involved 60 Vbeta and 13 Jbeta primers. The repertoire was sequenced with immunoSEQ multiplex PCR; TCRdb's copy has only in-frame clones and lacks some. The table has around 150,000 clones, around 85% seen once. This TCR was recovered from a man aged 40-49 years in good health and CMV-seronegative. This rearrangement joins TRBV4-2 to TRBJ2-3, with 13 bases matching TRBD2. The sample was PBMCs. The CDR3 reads CASSPGTSGDTDTQYF. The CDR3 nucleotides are TGTGCCAGCAGCCCCGGGACTAGCGGGGACACAGATACGCAGTATTTT.